This TCR beta chain was profiled in a study of blood T cell repertoires in COVID-19. Across the study: The origin of the acute and convalescent COVID-19 samples was the United States, Italy and Spain. Sources were T cells, B-cell-depleted T cells, or PBMCs; the material itself was cDNA or gDNA.

CDR3 length: 12 amino acids. The V end was cut by 5 bases, the J end by 5 bases, with 9 bases between. Germline V gene lookup returns CDR1 SGHKS and CDR2 YYEKEE (reference sequence). Each recovered donor of Cohort 3 presented with two negative PCRs, clearance, or symptom resolution. Per the original data handling: Reference gene primer amplification in the assay estimated nucleated cell counts. Here immunoSEQ multiplex PCR was the method, and the copy in TCRdb shows in-frame clones only, minus some. D and trimming come from the DNA, and the V and J calls and clone size come from that table. The table records about 360,000 clones, approximately 89% of them present only once.

Material for sequencing was PBMCs or T cells enriched from blood (not recorded which). This chain joins TRBV5-5 and TRBJ2-3, with D hard to call. This sequence was found in a man aged 25-45 years who had recovered from COVID-19. The CDR3 bases are TGTGCCAGCAGTCGCGAGGTAGATACGCAGTATTTT. It yields the protein CASSREVDTQYF.